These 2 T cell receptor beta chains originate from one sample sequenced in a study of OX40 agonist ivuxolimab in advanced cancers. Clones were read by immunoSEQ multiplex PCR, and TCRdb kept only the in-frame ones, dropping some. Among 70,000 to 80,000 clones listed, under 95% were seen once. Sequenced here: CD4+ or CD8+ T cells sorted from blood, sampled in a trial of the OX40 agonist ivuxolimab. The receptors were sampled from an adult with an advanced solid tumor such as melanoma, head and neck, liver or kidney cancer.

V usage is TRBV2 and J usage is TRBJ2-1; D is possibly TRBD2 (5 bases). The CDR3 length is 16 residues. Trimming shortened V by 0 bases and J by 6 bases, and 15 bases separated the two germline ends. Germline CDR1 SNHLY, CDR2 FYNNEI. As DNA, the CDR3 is TGTGCCAGCAGTGAAGCGCGGGCTAGCCCGTTCAATGAGCAGTTCTTC. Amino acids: CASSEARASPFNEQFF.

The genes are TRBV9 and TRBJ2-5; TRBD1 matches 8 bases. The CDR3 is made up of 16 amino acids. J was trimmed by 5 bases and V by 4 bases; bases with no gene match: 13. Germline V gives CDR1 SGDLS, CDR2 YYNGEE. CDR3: CASSPNGWTGRETQYF. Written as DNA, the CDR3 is TGTGCCAGCAGCCCTAATGGGTGGACAGGGCGTGAGACCCAGTACTTC.